This T cell receptor beta chain came from a study of blood T cell repertoires in COVID-19. Study in general: Sites in the United States, Italy and Spain provided acute and convalescent COVID-19 samples.

The germline CDR1 and CDR2 sequences are SGHNT and YYREEE (reference sequence). CDR3 length equals 16 residues. The junction had 10 bases not matched to a gene; V was cut back by 0 bases and J by 8 bases. In the original processing: The authors estimated nucleated cell counts from reference gene primer amplification. The assay was immunoSEQ multiplex PCR, and TCRdb's table has in-frame clones only and misses some. V, J and clone size are those of that table, while D and trimming were read from the DNA. The profile shows some 250,000 clones, roughly nine tenths of them singletons. Cohorts were assigned according to the clinical history that participants reported.

The V and J genes are TRBV5-4 and TRBJ1-4, with TRBD1 identical over 7 bases. The TCR originated in a human donor in a cohort exposed to, infected with or recovered from COVID-19 (not recorded which). The donor label of this sample is uncertain. Sequencing used PBMCs or T cells enriched from blood (not recorded which). In DNA form, the CDR3 reads TGTGCCAGCAGCTTGGGACCCCCAGGGGGAGCGGAAAAACTGTTTTTT. Residues: CASSLGPPGGAEKLFF.